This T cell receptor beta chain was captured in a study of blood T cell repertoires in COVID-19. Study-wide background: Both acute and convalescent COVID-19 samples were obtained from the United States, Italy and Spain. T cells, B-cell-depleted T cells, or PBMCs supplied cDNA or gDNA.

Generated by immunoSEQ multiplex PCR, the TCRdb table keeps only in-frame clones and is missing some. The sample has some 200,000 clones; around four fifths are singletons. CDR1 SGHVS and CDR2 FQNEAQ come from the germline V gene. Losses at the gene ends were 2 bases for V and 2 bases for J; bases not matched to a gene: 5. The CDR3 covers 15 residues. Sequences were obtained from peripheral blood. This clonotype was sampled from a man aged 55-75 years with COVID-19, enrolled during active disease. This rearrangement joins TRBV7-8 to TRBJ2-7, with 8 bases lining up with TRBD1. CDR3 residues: CASSLQGARAYEQYF. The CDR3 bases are TGTGCCAGCAGCTTACAGGGGGCGCGGGCCTACGAGCAGTACTTC.